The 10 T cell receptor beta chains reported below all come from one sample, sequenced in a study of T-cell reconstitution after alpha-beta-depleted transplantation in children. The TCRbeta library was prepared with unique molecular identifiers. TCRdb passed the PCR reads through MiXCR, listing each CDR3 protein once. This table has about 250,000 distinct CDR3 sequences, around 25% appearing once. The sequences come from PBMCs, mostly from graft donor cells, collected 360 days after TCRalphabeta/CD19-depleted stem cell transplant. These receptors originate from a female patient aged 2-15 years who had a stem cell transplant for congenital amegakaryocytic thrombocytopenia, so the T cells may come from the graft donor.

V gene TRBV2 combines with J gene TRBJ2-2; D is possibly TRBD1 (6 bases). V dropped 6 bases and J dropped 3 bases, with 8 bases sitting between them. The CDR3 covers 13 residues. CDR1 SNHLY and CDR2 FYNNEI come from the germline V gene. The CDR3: CASSGQYTGELFF. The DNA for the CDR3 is TGTGCCAGCAGCGGACAGTACACCGGGGAGCTGTTTTTT.

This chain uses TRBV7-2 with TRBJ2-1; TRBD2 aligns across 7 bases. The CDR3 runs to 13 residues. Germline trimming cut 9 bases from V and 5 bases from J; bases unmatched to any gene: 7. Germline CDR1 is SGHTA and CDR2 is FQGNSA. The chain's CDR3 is CASRGDYHNEQFF. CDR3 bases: TGTGCCAGTCGGGGGGACTACCACAATGAGCAGTTCTTC. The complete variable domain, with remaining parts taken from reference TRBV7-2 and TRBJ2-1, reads GAGVSQSPSNKVTEKGKDVELRCDPISGHTALYWYRQSLGQGLEFLIYFQGNSAPDKSGLPSDRFSAERTGGSVSTLTIQRTQQEDSAVYLCASRGDYHNEQFFGPGTRLTVL.

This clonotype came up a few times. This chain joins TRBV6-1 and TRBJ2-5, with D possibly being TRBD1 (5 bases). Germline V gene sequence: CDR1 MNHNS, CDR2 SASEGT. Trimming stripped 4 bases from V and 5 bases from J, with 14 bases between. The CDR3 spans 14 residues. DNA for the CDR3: TGTGCCAGCAGTGCCCGATCAGGGCGCGAGACCCAGTACTTC. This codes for CASSARSGRETQYF.

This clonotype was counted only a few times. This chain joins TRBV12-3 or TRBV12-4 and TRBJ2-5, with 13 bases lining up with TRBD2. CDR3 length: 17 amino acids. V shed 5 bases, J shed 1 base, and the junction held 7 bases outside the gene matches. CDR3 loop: CASSPGLAGLLQETQYF. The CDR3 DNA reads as TGTGCCAGCAGTCCGGGACTAGCGGGACTCCTCCAAGAGACCCAGTACTTC.

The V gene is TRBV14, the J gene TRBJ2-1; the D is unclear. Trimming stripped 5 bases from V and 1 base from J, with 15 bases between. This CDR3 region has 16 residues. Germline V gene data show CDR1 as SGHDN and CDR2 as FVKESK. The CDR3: CASSDLTARSYNEQFF. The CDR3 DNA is TGTGCCAGCAGCGATTTGACTGCACGTTCCTACAATGAGCAGTTCTTC.

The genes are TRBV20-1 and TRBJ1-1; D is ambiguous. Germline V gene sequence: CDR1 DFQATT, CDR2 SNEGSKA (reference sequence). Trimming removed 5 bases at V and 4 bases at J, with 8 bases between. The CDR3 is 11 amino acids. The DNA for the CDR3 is TGCAGTGCTCCGCGACGCACTGAAGCTTTCTTT. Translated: CSAPRRTEAFF.

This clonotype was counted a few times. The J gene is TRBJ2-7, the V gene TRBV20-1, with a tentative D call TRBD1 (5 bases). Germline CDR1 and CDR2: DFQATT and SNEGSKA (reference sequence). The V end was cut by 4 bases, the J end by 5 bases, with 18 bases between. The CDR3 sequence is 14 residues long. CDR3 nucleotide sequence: TGCAGTGCTACCCCCGACAGAAATCTACACGAGCAGTACTTC. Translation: CSATPDRNLHEQYF.

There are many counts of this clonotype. CDR3 sequence: CASSQPTQGARTEAFF. The CDR3 DNA reads TGCGCCAGCAGCCAACCCACACAGGGGGCGCGCACTGAAGCTTTCTTT. The rearrangement joins TRBV4-1 to TRBJ1-1, with 9 nucleotides matching TRBD1. The CDR3 has 16 residues. Trimming took 2 bases from V and 4 from J; bases not matched to a gene: 8. From germline, CDR1 is MGHRA and CDR2 YSYEKL.

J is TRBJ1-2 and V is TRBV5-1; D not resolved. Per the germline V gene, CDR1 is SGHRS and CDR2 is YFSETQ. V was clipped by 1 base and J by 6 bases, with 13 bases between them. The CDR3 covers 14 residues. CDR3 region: CASSLTAGGDGYTF. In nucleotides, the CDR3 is TGCGCCAGCAGCTTGACGGCAGGAGGCGATGGCTACACCTTC.

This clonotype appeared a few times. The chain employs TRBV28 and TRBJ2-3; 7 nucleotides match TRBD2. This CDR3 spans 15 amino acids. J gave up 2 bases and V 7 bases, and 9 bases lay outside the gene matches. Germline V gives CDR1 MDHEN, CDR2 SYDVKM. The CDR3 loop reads CASKGLAVATDTQYF. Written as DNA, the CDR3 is TGTGCCAGCAAAGGGCTAGCGGTGGCCACAGATACGCAGTATTTT.